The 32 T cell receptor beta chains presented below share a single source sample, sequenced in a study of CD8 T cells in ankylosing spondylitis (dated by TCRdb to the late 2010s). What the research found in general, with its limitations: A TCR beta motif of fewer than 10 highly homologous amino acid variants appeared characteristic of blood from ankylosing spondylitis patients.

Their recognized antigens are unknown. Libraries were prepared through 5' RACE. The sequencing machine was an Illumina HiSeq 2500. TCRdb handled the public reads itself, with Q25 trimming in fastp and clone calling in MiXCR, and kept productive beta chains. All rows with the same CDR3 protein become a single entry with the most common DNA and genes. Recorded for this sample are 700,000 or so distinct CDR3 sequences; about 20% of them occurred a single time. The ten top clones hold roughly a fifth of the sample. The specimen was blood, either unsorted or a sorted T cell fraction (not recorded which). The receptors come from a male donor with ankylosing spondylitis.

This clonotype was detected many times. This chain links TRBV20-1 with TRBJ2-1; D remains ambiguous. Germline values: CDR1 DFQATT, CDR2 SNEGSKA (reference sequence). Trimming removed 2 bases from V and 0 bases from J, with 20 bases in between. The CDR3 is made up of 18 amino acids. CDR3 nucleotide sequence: TGCAGTGCTAGACCCAACCCGGGCACCGTAAGCTCCTACAATGAGCAGTTCTTC. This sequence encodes CSARPNPGTVSSYNEQFF.

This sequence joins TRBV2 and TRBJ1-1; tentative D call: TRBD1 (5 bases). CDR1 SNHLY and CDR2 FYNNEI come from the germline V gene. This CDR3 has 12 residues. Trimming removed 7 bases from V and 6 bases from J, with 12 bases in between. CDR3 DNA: TGTGCCAGCAACCCAGGGTTCCCTGAAGCTTTCTTT. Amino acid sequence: CASNPGFPEAFF.

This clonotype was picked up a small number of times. As DNA, the CDR3 is TGCAGTGCCCGGGACCTCACTAGCAATCAGCCCCAGCATTTT. Translation: CSARDLTSNQPQHF. This chain uses TRBV20-1 with TRBJ1-5, with D maybe TRBD1 (5 bases). CDR1 is DFQATT, CDR2 SNEGSKA, per germline (reference sequence). The length of the CDR3 is 14 residues. Trimming took 6 bases from V and 0 from J, leaving 12 bases between them.

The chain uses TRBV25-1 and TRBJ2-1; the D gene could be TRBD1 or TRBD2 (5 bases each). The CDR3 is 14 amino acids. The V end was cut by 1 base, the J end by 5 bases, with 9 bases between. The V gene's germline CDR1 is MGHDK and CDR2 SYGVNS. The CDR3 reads CASSEWGSNNEQFF. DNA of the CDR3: TGTGCCAGCAGTGAATGGGGGAGTAACAATGAGCAGTTCTTC.

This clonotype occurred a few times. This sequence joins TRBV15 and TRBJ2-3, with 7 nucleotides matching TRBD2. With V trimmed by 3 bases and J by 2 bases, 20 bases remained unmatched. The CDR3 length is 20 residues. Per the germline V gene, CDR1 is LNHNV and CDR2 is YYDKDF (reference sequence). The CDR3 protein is CATSRDLAGLDRGITDTQYF. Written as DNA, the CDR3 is TGTGCCACCAGCAGGGACTTAGCGGGTCTCGACCGGGGCATCACAGATACGCAGTATTTT.

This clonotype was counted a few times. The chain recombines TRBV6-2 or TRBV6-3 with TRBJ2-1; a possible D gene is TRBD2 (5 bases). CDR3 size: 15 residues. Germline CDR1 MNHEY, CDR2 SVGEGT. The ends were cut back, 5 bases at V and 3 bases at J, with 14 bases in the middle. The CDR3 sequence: CASSLTRRYYNEQFF. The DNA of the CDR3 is TGTGCCAGCAGTCTTACTAGGCGGTACTACAATGAGCAGTTCTTC.

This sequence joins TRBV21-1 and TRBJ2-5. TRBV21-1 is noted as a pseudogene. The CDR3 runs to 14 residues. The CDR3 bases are TGTGCCAGCAGCAATTTTCGGTACCAAGAGACCCAGTACTTC. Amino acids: CASSNFRYQETQYF.

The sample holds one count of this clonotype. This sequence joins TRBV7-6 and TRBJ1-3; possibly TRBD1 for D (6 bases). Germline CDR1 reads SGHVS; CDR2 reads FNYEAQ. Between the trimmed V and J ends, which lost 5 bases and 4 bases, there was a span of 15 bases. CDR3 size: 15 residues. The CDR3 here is CASSKGGVIGNTIYF. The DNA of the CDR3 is TGTGCCAGCAGCAAAGGGGGAGTGATAGGAAACACCATATATTTT.

CDR3 DNA: TGCAGCGGGGACAGCCACAATGAGCAGTTCTTC. Protein product: CSGDSHNEQFF. This chain joins TRBV29-1 and TRBJ2-1; TRBD1 agrees at 7 bases. The V gene's germline CDR1 is SQVTM and CDR2 ANQGSEA. Trimming removed 7 bases from V and 5 bases from J; junction bases left unmatched: 2. The CDR3 runs 11 residues.

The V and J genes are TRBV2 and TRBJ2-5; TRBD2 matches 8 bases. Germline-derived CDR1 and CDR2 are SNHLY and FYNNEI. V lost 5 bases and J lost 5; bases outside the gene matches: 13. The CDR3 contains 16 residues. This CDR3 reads CASSKPSSGSKETQYF. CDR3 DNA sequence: TGTGCCAGCAGTAAACCATCCAGCGGGAGTAAGGAGACCCAGTACTTC.

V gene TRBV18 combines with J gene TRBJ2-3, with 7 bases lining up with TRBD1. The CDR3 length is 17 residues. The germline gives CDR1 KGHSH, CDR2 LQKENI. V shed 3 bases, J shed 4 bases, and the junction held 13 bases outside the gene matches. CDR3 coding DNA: TGTGCCAGCTCACCTCAACAGGGGCGGAGGATCCCAGATACGCAGTATTTT. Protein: CASSPQQGRRIPDTQYF. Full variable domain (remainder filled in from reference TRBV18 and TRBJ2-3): NAGVMQNPRHLVRRRGQEARLRCSPMKGHSHVYWYRQLPEEGLKFMVYLQKENIIDESGMPKERFSAEFPKEGPSILRIQQVVRGDSAAYFCASSPQQGRRIPDTQYFGPGTRLTVL.

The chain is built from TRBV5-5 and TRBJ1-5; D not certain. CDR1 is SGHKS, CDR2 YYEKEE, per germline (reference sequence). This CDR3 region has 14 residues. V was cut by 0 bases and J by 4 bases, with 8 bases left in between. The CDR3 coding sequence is TGTGCCAGCAGCTTGGCCTTACAGAATCAGCCCCAGCATTTT. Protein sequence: CASSLALQNQPQHF.

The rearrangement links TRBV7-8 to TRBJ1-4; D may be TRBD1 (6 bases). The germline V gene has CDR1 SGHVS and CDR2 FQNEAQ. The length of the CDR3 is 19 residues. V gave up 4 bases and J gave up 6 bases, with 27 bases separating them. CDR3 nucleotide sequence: TGTGCCAGCAGCTCAAACCAGAACCGGGGGACACCGGAGGATGAAAAACTGTTTTTT. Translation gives CASSSNQNRGTPEDEKLFF.

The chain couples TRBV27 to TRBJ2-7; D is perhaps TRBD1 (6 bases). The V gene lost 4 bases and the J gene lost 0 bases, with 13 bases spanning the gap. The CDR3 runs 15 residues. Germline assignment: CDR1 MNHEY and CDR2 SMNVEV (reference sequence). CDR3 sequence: CASSSRPTGSYEQYF. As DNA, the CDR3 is TGTGCCAGCAGTTCTCGCCCGACAGGCTCCTACGAGCAGTACTTC.

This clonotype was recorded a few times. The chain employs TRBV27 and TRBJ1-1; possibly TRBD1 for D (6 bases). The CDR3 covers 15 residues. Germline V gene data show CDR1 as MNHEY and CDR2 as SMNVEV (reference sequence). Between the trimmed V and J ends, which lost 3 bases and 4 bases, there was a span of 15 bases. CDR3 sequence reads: CASSLRGNRGTEAFF. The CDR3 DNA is TGTGCCAGCAGTTTGAGGGGGAATAGGGGCACTGAAGCTTTCTTT.

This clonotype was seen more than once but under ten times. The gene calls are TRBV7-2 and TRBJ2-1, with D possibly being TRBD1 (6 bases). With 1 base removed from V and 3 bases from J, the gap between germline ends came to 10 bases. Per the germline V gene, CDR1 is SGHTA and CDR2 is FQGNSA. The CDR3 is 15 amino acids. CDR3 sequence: CASSLGGRRYNEQFF. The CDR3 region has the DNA TGTGCCAGCAGCTTAGGGGGGCGACGCTACAATGAGCAGTTCTTC.

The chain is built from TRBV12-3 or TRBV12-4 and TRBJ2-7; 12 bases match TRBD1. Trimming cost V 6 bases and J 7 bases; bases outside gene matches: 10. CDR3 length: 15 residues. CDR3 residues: CASSAPGQGAWEQYF. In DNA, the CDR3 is TGTGCCAGCAGCGCCCCGGGACAGGGGGCTTGGGAGCAGTACTTC.

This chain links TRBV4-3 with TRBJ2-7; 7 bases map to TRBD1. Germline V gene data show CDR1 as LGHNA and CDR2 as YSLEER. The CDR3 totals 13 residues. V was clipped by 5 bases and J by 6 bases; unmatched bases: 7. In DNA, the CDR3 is TGCGCCAGCAGCGACACAGGGGCTGGCGAGCAGTACTTC. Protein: CASSDTGAGEQYF.

CDR3 region: CASSYSIVSGANEQYF. Here the CDR3 DNA reads TGTGCCAGCAGTTACTCGATTGTCTCCGGGGCGAACGAGCAGTACTTC. The chain uses TRBV6-5 and TRBJ2-7; possibly TRBD1 or TRBD2 for D (5 bases each). The germline V gene has CDR1 MNHEY and CDR2 SVGAGI. Trimming took off 0 bases at V and 5 bases at J, with 17 bases between the two ends. The CDR3 covers 16 residues.

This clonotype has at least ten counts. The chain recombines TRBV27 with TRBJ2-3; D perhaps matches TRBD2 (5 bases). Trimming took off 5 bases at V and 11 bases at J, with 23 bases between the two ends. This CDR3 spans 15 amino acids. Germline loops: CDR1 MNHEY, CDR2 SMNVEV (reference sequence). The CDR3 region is CASSPRASAIEGQYF. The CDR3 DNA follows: TGTGCCAGCAGTCCCCGGGCCTCGGCAATCGAGGGGCAGTATTTT.

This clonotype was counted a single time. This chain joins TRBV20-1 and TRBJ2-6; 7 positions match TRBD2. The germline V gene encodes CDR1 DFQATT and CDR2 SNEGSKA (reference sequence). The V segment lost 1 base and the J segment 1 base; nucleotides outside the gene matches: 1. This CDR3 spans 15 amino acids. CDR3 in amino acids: CSARVGGSGANVLTF. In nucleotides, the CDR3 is TGCAGTGCTAGAGTGGGAGGGTCTGGGGCCAACGTCCTGACTTTC.

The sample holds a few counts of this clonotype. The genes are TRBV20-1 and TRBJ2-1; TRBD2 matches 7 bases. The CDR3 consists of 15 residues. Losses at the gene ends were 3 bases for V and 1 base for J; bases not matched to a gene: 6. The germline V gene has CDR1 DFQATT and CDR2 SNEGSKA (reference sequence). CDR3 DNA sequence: TGCAGTGCTAGTGGGCTAGCGGCTTCCTACAATGAGCAGTTCTTC. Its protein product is CSASGLAASYNEQFF.

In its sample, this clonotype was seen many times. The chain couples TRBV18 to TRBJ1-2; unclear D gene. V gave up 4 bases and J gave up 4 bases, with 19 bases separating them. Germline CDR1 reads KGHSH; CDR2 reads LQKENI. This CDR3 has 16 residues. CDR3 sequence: CASSLNQDDIAYGYTF. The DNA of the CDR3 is TGTGCCAGCTCACTCAATCAGGACGATATCGCCTATGGCTACACCTTC.

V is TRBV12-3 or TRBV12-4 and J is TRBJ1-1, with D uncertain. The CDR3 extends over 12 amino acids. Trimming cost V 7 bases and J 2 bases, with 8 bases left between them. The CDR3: CASTPDNTEAFF. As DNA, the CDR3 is TGTGCCAGCACCCCCGATAACACTGAAGCTTTCTTT.

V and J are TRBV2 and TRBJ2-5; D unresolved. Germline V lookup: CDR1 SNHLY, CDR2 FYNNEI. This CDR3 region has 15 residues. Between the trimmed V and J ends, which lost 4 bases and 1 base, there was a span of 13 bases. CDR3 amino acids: CASSGPQFSQETQYF. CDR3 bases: TGTGCCAGCAGTGGGCCCCAGTTTAGCCAAGAGACCCAGTACTTC.

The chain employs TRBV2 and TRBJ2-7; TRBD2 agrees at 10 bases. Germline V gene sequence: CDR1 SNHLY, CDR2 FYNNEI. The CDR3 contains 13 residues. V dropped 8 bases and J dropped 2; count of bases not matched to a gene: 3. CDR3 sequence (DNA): TGTGCCAGCCAGCGGGGGGGCCCCTACGAGCAGTACTTC. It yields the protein CASQRGGPYEQYF. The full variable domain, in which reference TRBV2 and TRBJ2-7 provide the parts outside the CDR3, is EPEVTQTPSHQVTQMGQEVILRCVPISNHLYFYWYRQILGQKVEFLVSFYNNEISEKSEIFDDQFSVERPDGSNFTLKIRSTKLEDSAMYFCASQRGGPYEQYFGPGTRLTVT.

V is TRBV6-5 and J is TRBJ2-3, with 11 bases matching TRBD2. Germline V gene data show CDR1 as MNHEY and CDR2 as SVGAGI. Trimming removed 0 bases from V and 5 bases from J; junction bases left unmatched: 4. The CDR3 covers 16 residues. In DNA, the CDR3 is TGTGCCAGCAGTTACTCGGGGCTAGCGGGAGGAGATACGCAGTATTTT. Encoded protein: CASSYSGLAGGDTQYF.

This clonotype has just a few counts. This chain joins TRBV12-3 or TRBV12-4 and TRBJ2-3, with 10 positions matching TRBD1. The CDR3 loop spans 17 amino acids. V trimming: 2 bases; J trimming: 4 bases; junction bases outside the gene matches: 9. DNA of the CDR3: TGTGCCAGCAGTTTATCGGCCGGGACAGGGGTCGCAGATACGCAGTATTTT. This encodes CASSLSAGTGVADTQYF.

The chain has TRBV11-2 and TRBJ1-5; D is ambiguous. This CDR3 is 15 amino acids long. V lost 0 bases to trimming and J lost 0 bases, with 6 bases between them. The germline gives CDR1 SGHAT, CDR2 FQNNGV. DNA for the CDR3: TGTGCCAGCAGCTTAGAGGCTGCTAGCAATCAGCCCCAGCATTTT. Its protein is CASSLEAASNQPQHF.

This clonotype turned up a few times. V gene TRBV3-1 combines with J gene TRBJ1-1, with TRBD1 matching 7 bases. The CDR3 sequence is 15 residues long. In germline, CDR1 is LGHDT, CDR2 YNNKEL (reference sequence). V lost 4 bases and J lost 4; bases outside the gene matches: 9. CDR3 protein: CASSPSSRDSTEAFF. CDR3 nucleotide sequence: TGTGCCAGCAGCCCCTCCTCCCGGGACAGCACTGAAGCTTTCTTT.

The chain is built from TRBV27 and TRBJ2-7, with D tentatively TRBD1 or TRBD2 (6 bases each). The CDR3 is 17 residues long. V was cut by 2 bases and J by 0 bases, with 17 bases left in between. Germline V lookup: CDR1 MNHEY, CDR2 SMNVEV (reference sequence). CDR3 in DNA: TGTGCCAGCAGTTTAATGGGGGCTAGCGAGATCTCCTACGAGCAGTACTTC. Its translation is CASSLMGASEISYEQYF.

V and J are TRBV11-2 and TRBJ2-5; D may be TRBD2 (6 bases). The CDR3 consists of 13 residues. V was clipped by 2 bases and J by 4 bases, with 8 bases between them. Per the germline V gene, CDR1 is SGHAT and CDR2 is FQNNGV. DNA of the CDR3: TGTGCCAGCAGCTTACGGGAGTTAGAGACCCAGTACTTC. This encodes CASSLRELETQYF. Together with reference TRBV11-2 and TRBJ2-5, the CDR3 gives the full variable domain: EAGVAQSPRYKIIEKRQSVAFWCNPISGHATLYWYQQILGQGPKLLIQFQNNGVVDDSQLPKDRFSAERLKGVDSTLKIQPAKLEDSAVYLCASSLRELETQYFGPGTRLLVL.